This entry lists 2 T cell receptor beta chains sequenced from one sample in a study of cytomegalovirus exposure and HLA in healthy donors (dated by TCRdb to 2016 to 2017). The library relied on the immunoSEQ multiplex PCR assay. In TCRdb, the immuneACCESS table is reduced to in-frame sequences with V and J assigned. These tables do not hold every clone; where another copy was compared, an unresolved V gene accounts for under half, and the others remain unexplained. The table for this sample lists approximately 140,000 clones; about 91% of them were counted only once. Jointly, the top ten make up over 6.5% of the sample. Material for sequencing was PBMCs. The receptor set was obtained from a woman aged 18 to 35 in good health and CMV-seropositive.

This clone was recorded once. The rearrangement joins TRBV5-4 to TRBJ2-2; tentatively, D is TRBD2 (7 bases). Looked up from germline, CDR1 is SGHNT and CDR2 is YYREEE (reference sequence). The CDR3 runs to 16 residues. V was pared by 5 bases and J by 5 bases, with 19 bases between. In nucleotides, the CDR3 is TGTGCCAGCAGTATAGAGGGGGGGCTCGGGACCGGGGAGCTGTTTTTT. Amino acid sequence: CASSIEGGLGTGELFF.

The V gene is TRBV7-3, the J gene TRBJ1-6; 8 nucleotides line up with TRBD1. The CDR3 spans 15 residues. V was pared by 3 bases and J by 8 bases, with 6 bases of the junction left unmatched. Germline lookup yields CDR1 SGHTA and CDR2 FQGTGA. CDR3 sequence: CASSFGQGTYSPLHF. CDR3 DNA: TGTGCCAGCAGCTTCGGACAGGGAACTTATTCACCCCTCCACTTT. The complete variable domain, with remaining parts taken from reference TRBV7-3 and TRBJ1-6, reads GAGVSQTPSNKVTEKGKYVELRCDPISGHTALYWYRQSLGQGPEFLIYFQGTGAADDSGLPNDRFFAVRPEGSVSTLKIQRTERGDSAVYLCASSFGQGTYSPLHFGNGTRLTVT.